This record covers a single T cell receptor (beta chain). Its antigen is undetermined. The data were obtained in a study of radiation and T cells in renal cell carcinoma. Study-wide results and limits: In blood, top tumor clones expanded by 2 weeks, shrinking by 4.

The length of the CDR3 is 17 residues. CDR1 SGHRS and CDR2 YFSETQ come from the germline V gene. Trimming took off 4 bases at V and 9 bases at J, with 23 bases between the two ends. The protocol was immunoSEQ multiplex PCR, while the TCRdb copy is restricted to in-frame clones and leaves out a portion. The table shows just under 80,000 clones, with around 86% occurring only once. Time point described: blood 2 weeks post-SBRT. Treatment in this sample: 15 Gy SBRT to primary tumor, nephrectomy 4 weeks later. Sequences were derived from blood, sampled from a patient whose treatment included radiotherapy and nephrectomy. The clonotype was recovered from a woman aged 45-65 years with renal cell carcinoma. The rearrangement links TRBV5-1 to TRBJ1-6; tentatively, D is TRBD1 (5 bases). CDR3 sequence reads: CASSASPGQGTASPLHF. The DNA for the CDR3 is TGCGCCAGCAGCGCCTCCCCGGGGCAGGGAACAGCTTCACCCCTCCACTTT.